This TCR beta chain was recorded in a study of blood T cell repertoires in COVID-19. Data came from immunoSEQ multiplex PCR; TCRdb stores just in-frame clones and leaves some out. The data hold over 75,000 clones, with roughly 79% observed a single time. Germline V lookup: CDR1 GTSNPN, CDR2 SVGIG (reference sequence). V shed 0 bases and J shed 0 bases, with 11 bases lying between them. This CDR3 spans 15 amino acids. The receptor comes from a man between 65 and 85 years old with acute or convalescent COVID-19. The rearrangement uses TRBV30 and TRBJ1-2; no reliable D call. What was sequenced was peripheral blood. The DNA of the CDR3 is TGTGCCTGGAGTGTAAGCGGAGCCTCTAACTATGGCTACACCTTC. This sequence encodes CAWSVSGASNYGYTF.